This T cell receptor (beta chain) was obtained from a study of cytomegalovirus exposure and HLA in healthy donors. Likely unrecorded immune exposures existed in these nominally healthy donors. Amplification used 60 Vbeta primers and 13 Jbeta primers. The table came from immunoSEQ multiplex PCR; TCRdb's copy has only in-frame clones and leaves some out. The repertoire holds 190,000 or so clones, with over 80% as singletons. CDR1 is SGHRS, CDR2 YFSETQ, per germline. V shed 4 bases and J 8 bases; nucleotides not matched to a gene: 5. This CDR3 spans 14 amino acids. This clone was seen more than once but under ten times.

Input material: PBMCs. J is TRBJ2-3 and V is TRBV5-1, with 12 bases lining up with TRBD2. The receptor was isolated from a man aged 50 to 59 in good health and CMV-seronegative. The CDR3 reads CASSPGLAGGTQYF. CDR3 DNA sequence: TGCGCCAGCAGCCCGGGACTAGCGGGCGGTACGCAGTATTTT.